This entry lists 29 T cell receptor beta chains sequenced from one sample in a study of OX40 agonist ivuxolimab in advanced cancers. Assay: immunoSEQ multiplex PCR; the TCRdb copy retains only in-frame clones and omits some. In the table there are about 53,000 clones, around 89% of which are singletons. Sequencing was performed on CD4+ or CD8+ T cells sorted from blood, taken in a trial of the OX40 agonist ivuxolimab. These receptors were collected from an adult with an advanced solid tumor such as melanoma, head and neck, liver or kidney cancer.

Note on this clone: Other DNA sequences in the same sample also yield this CDR3. The chain recombines TRBV14 with TRBJ2-5, with no clear D. This CDR3 is built from 13 residues. V shed 1 base and J shed 2 bases, with 5 bases lying between them. Germline-derived CDR1 and CDR2 are SGHDN and FVKESK. CDR3 bases: TGTGCCAGCAGCCAAGTTCGACAAGAGACCCAGTACTTC. It translates to CASSQVRQETQYF.

This clone was found a few times. The chain has TRBV28 and TRBJ1-2; TRBD1 is a possible D gene (5 bases). Trimming stripped 6 bases from V and 8 bases from J, with 16 bases between. CDR3 length: 13 residues. The germline gives CDR1 MDHEN, CDR2 SYDVKM. Here the CDR3 DNA reads TGTGCCAGCAGACAATTCCCACAGGCAGGCTACACCTTC. This sequence encodes CASRQFPQAGYTF.

The rearrangement joins TRBV4-2 to TRBJ2-3; no reliable D call. V was clipped by 1 base and J by 4 bases, with 9 bases between them. The CDR3 contains 14 residues. Germline V gene lookup returns CDR1 LGHNA and CDR2 YNFKEQ. The CDR3 loop reads CASSQVRRADTQYF. The DNA of the CDR3 is TGTGCCAGCAGCCAAGTCCGCAGAGCAGATACGCAGTATTTT.

The chain joins TRBV7-2 to TRBJ2-1; maybe TRBD2 (5 bases). Germline V gene lookup returns CDR1 SGHTA and CDR2 FQGNSA. The CDR3 contains 17 residues. Trimming took off 5 bases at V and 2 bases at J, with 19 bases between the two ends. CDR3 DNA sequence: TGTGCCAGCAGCCCGCAGGCCGGAGGACCGCCCTACAATGAGCAGTTCTTC. Residues: CASSPQAGGPPYNEQFF. Full variable domain (rest looked up from reference TRBV7-2 and TRBJ2-1): GAGVSQSPSNKVTEKGKDVELRCDPISGHTALYWYRQSLGQGLEFLIYFQGNSAPDKSGLPSDRFSAERTGGSVSTLTIQRTQQEDSAVYLCASSPQAGGPPYNEQFFGPGTRLTVL.

The chain combines TRBV25-1 with TRBJ1-6; D is unclear. Germline CDR1 reads MGHDK; CDR2 reads SYGVNS. V lost 2 bases, J lost 14 bases, and 13 bases lay in between. The CDR3 is made up of 13 amino acids. CDR3 protein: CASSESSRGSLHF. The CDR3 DNA sequence: TGTGCCAGCAGTGAAAGTTCGAGAGGGTCCCTCCACTTT. The whole variable domain, filled in from reference TRBV25-1 and TRBJ1-6, reads EADIYQTPRYLVIGTGKKITLECSQTMGHDKMYWYQQDPGMELHLIHYSYGVNSTEKGDLSSESTVSRIRTEHFPLTLESARPSHTSQYLCASSESSRGSLHFGNGTRLTVT.

J is TRBJ2-3 and V is TRBV5-1, with TRBD1 as a possible D gene (5 bases). Germline V gene data show CDR1 as SGHRS and CDR2 as YFSETQ. The V end lost 1 base, the J end lost 4 bases, and 13 bases lay between the germline ends. The CDR3 runs 15 residues. Written as DNA, the CDR3 is TGCGCCAGCAGCTTGAGGCAGGGTCTGCCAGATACGCAGTATTTT. It specifies CASSLRQGLPDTQYF.

This sequence joins TRBV6-1 and TRBJ2-1, with 8 nucleotides matching TRBD2. Per germline, CDR1 MNHNS and CDR2 SASEGT. After removal of 7 bases from V and 4 bases from J, the junction contained 6 bases not matched to a gene. There are 14 residues in the CDR3. CDR3 sequence: CASKQSGGYNEQFF. In DNA, the CDR3 is TGTGCCAGCAAACAAAGCGGGGGTTACAATGAGCAGTTCTTC.

The V call is TRBV7-8, the J call TRBJ2-2; perhaps TRBD1 as D (7 bases). The CDR3 length is 16 residues. V was shortened by 7 bases and J by 0 bases, with 15 bases between the two germline ends. Germline CDR1 reads SGHVS; CDR2 reads FQNEAQ. CDR3 in amino acids: CASNLGGGPNTGELFF. The CDR3 DNA sequence: TGTGCCAGCAATCTCGGAGGGGGCCCGAACACCGGGGAGCTGTTTTTT.

This clone has only one observation. The chain has TRBV27 and TRBJ1-1; 7 bases are a match to TRBD1. V lost 8 bases and J lost 6; bases outside the gene matches: 12. The CDR3 sequence is 14 residues long. In germline, CDR1 is MNHEY, CDR2 SMNVEV (reference sequence). In nucleotides, the CDR3 is TGTGCCAGCCGCTGGACAGGACAACAGTCTGAAGCTTTCTTT. This codes for CASRWTGQQSEAFF.

This sequence joins TRBV30 and TRBJ1-1; D is unclear. Trimming shortened V by 7 bases and J by 3 bases, and 15 bases separated the two germline ends. The CDR3 is 13 amino acids. The V gene's germline CDR1 is GTSNPN and CDR2 SVGIG (reference sequence). The CDR3 protein is CASAWASDTEAFF. In DNA form, the CDR3 reads TGTGCCTCCGCCTGGGCCTCGGACACTGAAGCTTTCTTT. The complete variable domain, with remaining parts taken from reference TRBV30 and TRBJ1-1, reads SQTIHQWPATLVQPVGSPLSLECTVEGTSNPNLYWYRQAAGRGLQLLFYSVGIGQISSEVPQNLSASRPQDRQFILSSKKLLLSDSGFYLCASAWASDTEAFFGQGTRLTVV.

V gene TRBV4-1 combines with J gene TRBJ2-5; D may correspond to TRBD1 or TRBD2 (5 bases each). The J call is doubtful: the DNA matches TRBJ2-7 better. Germline CDR1 MGHRA, CDR2 YSYEKL. The CDR3 covers 14 residues. CDR3 in amino acids: CASSQTRGTYEQYF. The CDR3 region has the DNA TGCGCCAGCAGCCAGACGAGGGGTACCTACGAGCAGTACTTC.

This rearrangement joins TRBV5-6 to TRBJ2-5; D is ambiguous. The V end was cut by 4 bases, the J end by 4 bases, with 11 bases between. The CDR3 totals 13 residues. Germline lookup yields CDR1 SGHDT and CDR2 YYEEEE. The CDR3 bases are TGTGCCAGCAGCCCGGGTGGTCGAGAGACCCAGTACTTC. Protein product: CASSPGGRETQYF.

The V call is TRBV2, the J call TRBJ1-1; possible D gene TRBD1, 5 bases. The V end was cut by 5 bases, the J end by 1 base, with 17 bases between. Germline V CDR1 and CDR2: SNHLY, FYNNEI. This CDR3 is built from 16 residues. CDR3 residues: CASSFQGIGGNTEAFF. CDR3 nucleotide sequence: TGTGCCAGCAGTTTCCAGGGAATTGGGGGGAACACTGAAGCTTTCTTT.

To note about this clone: Other DNA sequences of this sample code for an identical CDR3. The chain is built from TRBV5-4 and TRBJ2-3; the D is unclear. This CDR3 region has 11 residues. Per germline, CDR1 SGHNT and CDR2 YYREEE (reference sequence). V lost 3 bases and J 3 bases, leaving 2 bases between the germline ends. The DNA for the CDR3 is TGTGCCAGCAGCTCTACAGATACGCAGTATTTT. It codes for CASSSTDTQYF.

As to this clone: One junction end disagrees with the germline gene, perhaps due to a read error. J is TRBJ2-5 and V is TRBV7-7; D uncertain. CDR3 size: 15 residues. In germline, CDR1 is SSHAT, CDR2 FNYEAQ (reference sequence). CDR3 in amino acids: CASSLGSTVQETQYF. CDR3 coding DNA: TGTGCTAGCAGCTTAGGTTCTACAGTCCAAGAGACCCAGTACTTC.

The rearrangement links TRBV9 to TRBJ1-4, with 7 bases fitting TRBD1. Germline loops: CDR1 SGDLS, CDR2 YYNGEE. This CDR3 comprises 15 residues. V shed 4 bases and J 5 bases; nucleotides not matched to a gene: 8. CDR3 nucleotides: TGTGCCAGCAGCTCCTACGGGACAGAGAATGAAAAACTGTTTTTT. This sequence encodes CASSSYGTENEKLFF.

In DNA form, the CDR3 reads TGTGCCAGCAGCTTAGGCCCTCCGGATGAGCAGTTCTTC. This encodes CASSLGPPDEQFF. The chain is built from TRBV11-3 and TRBJ2-1; D is undetermined. V lost 1 base and J 8 bases, leaving 9 bases between the germline ends. The CDR3 extends over 13 amino acids. Per germline, CDR1 SGHNT and CDR2 YENEEA.

The sample holds one count of this clone. The CDR3 DNA reads TGTGCCAGCAGCGTAGGAGACAGCTACAATGAGCAGTTCTTC. Amino acids: CASSVGDSYNEQFF. This chain joins TRBV9 and TRBJ2-1, with a tentative D call TRBD1 (5 bases). Between the trimmed V and J ends, which lost 0 bases and 3 bases, there was a span of 7 bases. The germline CDR1 and CDR2 sequences are SGDLS and YYNGEE. CDR3 length: 14 amino acids.

This clone came up once. This chain uses TRBV5-5 with TRBJ1-5, with 7 bases that match TRBD1. There are 14 residues in the CDR3. Per the germline V gene, CDR1 is SGHKS and CDR2 is YYEKEE (reference sequence). After removal of 2 bases from V and 7 bases from J, the junction contained 6 bases not matched to a gene. The CDR3 coding sequence is TGTGCCAGCAGCTTTTCGTCACAGGGGCAGCCCCAGCATTTT. It encodes CASSFSSQGQPQHF.

The chain joins TRBV10-3 to TRBJ1-2; 8 nucleotides match TRBD1. CDR1 ENHRY and CDR2 SYGVKD come from the germline V gene. The CDR3 totals 12 residues. The ends lost 6 bases at V and 4 bases at J; junction bases unmatched: 1. In nucleotides, the CDR3 is TGTGCCATCAGGACAGGGGTCTATGGCTACACCTTC. Encoded protein: CAIRTGVYGYTF.

V is TRBV5-4 and J is TRBJ2-5; TRBD2 is a possible D gene (7 bases). Germline V CDR1 and CDR2: SGHNT, YYREEE (reference sequence). The CDR3 is made up of 14 amino acids. Trimming cost V 3 bases and J 5 bases, with 14 bases left between them. CDR3 DNA: TGTGCCAGCAGCTCCGCGGGGGCGAGGGAGACCCAGTACTTC. It specifies CASSSAGARETQYF.

The chain is built from TRBV6-6 and TRBJ2-5, with D perhaps matching TRBD2 (5 bases). Germline V lookup: CDR1 MNHNY, CDR2 SVGAGI (reference sequence). The CDR3 extends over 13 amino acids. The germline V and J ends were trimmed by 6 bases and 3 bases, with 11 bases remaining between them. The DNA of the CDR3 is TGTGCCAGCAGCCCTGGACTGAAAGAGACCCAGTACTTC. It yields the protein CASSPGLKETQYF.

The rearrangement joins TRBV28 to TRBJ2-3; D perhaps matches TRBD2 (6 bases). V shed 6 bases and J shed 2 bases, with 18 bases lying between them. Germline CDR1 reads MDHEN; CDR2 reads SYDVKM. The CDR3 extends over 16 amino acids. In DNA form, the CDR3 reads TGTGCCAGCAGCCAAGAGCAGGGAGGCGTCACAGATACGCAGTATTTT. It yields the protein CASSQEQGGVTDTQYF.

The V call is TRBV2, the J call TRBJ2-5, with D perhaps TRBD1 (5 bases). The CDR3 runs to 12 residues. Germline CDR1 SNHLY, CDR2 FYNNEI. The V end was cut by 8 bases, the J end by 5 bases, with 12 bases between. CDR3 loop: CASAGNSETQYF. In DNA, the CDR3 is TGTGCCAGCGCAGGGAACTCGGAGACCCAGTACTTC. Full variable domain (rest looked up from reference TRBV2 and TRBJ2-5): EPEVTQTPSHQVTQMGQEVILRCVPISNHLYFYWYRQILGQKVEFLVSFYNNEISEKSEIFDDQFSVERPDGSNFTLKIRSTKLEDSAMYFCASAGNSETQYFGPGTRLLVL.

V usage is TRBV11-3 and J usage is TRBJ2-1; TRBD1 is a possible D gene (5 bases). The CDR3 consists of 19 residues. V lost 1 base and J 2 bases, leaving 21 bases between the germline ends. Germline values: CDR1 SGHNT, CDR2 YENEEA. The CDR3 loop is CASSLVMVKRQTTYNEQFF. CDR3 nucleotides: TGTGCCAGCAGCTTAGTCATGGTTAAGAGACAGACAACCTACAATGAGCAGTTCTTC.

The chain is built from TRBV7-9 and TRBJ2-7; D is unresolved. Germline V gene data show CDR1 as SEHNR and CDR2 as FQNEAQ (reference sequence). This CDR3 is 12 amino acids long. The ends were cut back, 5 bases at V and 6 bases at J, with 11 bases in the middle. The DNA for the CDR3 is TGTGCCAGCAGCGCGCCCTACGGCGAGCAGTACTTC. It yields the protein CASSAPYGEQYF.

The chain couples TRBV6-5 to TRBJ2-2, with 11 nucleotides matching TRBD2. Per the germline V gene, CDR1 is MNHEY and CDR2 is SVGAGI. The J segment lost 5 bases and the V segment lost 6 bases, leaving 5 bases of the junction unmatched. CDR3 length: 15 amino acids. CDR3 residues: CASRPIAGGTGELFF. For the CDR3, the DNA is TGTGCCAGCAGACCTATAGCGGGGGGGACCGGGGAGCTGTTTTTT.

The V gene is TRBV7-2, the J gene TRBJ1-1; D may be TRBD1 (6 bases). Germline-derived CDR1 and CDR2 are SGHTA and FQGNSA. Deletions cut 1 base from V and 8 bases from J, with 17 bases between. This CDR3 has 15 amino acids. In nucleotides, the CDR3 is TGTGCCAGCAGCTTAGAGGCAAGGGGGTCTTCAGAAGCTTTCTTT. It yields the protein CASSLEARGSSEAFF.

This chain uses TRBV27 with TRBJ2-3; 12 bases fit TRBD2. Germline values: CDR1 MNHEY, CDR2 SMNVEV (reference sequence). After removal of 6 bases from V and 2 bases from J, the junction contained 6 bases not matched to a gene. The CDR3 length is 16 residues. DNA for the CDR3: TGTGCCAGCAGCCCCCGACTAGCGGGGGCCACAGATACGCAGTATTTT. Protein sequence: CASSPRLAGATDTQYF.